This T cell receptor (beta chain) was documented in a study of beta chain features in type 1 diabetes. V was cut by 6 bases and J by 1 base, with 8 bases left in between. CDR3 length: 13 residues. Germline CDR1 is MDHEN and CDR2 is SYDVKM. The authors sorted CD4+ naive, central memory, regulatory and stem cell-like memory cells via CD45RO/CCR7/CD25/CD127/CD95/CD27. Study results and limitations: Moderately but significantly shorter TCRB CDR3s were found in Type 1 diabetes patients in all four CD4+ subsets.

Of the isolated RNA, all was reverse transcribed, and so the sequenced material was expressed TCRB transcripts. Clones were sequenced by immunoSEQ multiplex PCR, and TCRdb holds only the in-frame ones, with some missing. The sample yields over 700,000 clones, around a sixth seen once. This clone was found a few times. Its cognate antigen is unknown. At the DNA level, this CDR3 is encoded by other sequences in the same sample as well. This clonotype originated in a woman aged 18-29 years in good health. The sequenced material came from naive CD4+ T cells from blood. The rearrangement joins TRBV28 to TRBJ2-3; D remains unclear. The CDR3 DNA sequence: TGTGCCAGCAGGCTACAAGGCACAGATACGCAGTATTTT. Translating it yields CASRLQGTDTQYF.